This entry describes one T cell receptor beta chain. The sample is drawn from a study of cytomegalovirus exposure and HLA in healthy donors. V shed 6 bases and J shed 6 bases, with 14 bases lying between them. CDR1 is LNHDA and CDR2 is SQIVND in the germline V gene (reference sequence). The CDR3 length is 13 residues. The PCR used 60 Vbeta and 13 Jbeta primers. TCRdb's table, derived via immunoSEQ multiplex PCR, lists solely in-frame clones and lacks some. The sample holds about 160,000 clones, 75% to 85% seen once. This chain links TRBV19 with TRBJ1-1; D not certain. This TCR derives from a man aged 25-40 years in good health and CMV-seronegative. Sample: PBMCs. The CDR3 DNA sequence: TGTGCCAGTAGCAGCCGCGGGGTCCCTGAAGCTTTCTTT. As protein: CASSSRGVPEAFF.